This TCR beta chain was recovered during a study of beta chain features in type 1 diabetes. Study-wide results and caveats: For patients, the naive, central memory and Treg TCRB repertoires appeared more alike than for healthy donors. Shorter TCRB CDR3s, moderately but significantly so, marked every one of the four CD4+ subsets in Type 1 diabetes patients.

Since all of the isolated RNA was reverse transcribed, expressed TCRB transcripts were what got sequenced. The assay was immunoSEQ multiplex PCR, and TCRdb's table has in-frame clones only and misses some. Of approximately 280,000 clones listed, about 15% are singletons. Regarding this clone: Its specificity is not known.

The CDR3 is made up of 15 amino acids. V lost 6 bases and J lost 1; bases outside the gene matches: 6. Germline CDR1 MNHEY, CDR2 SVGAGI. The clonotype comes from a man aged 18 to 30 with type 1 diabetes. Sample: naive CD4+ T cells from blood. The chain links TRBV6-5 to TRBJ2-5; TRBD2 aligns across 9 bases. The CDR3 DNA reads TGTGCCAGCAGGCGGCTAGCGGGGAGCCAAGAGACCCAGTACTTC. It yields the protein CASRRLAGSQETQYF.